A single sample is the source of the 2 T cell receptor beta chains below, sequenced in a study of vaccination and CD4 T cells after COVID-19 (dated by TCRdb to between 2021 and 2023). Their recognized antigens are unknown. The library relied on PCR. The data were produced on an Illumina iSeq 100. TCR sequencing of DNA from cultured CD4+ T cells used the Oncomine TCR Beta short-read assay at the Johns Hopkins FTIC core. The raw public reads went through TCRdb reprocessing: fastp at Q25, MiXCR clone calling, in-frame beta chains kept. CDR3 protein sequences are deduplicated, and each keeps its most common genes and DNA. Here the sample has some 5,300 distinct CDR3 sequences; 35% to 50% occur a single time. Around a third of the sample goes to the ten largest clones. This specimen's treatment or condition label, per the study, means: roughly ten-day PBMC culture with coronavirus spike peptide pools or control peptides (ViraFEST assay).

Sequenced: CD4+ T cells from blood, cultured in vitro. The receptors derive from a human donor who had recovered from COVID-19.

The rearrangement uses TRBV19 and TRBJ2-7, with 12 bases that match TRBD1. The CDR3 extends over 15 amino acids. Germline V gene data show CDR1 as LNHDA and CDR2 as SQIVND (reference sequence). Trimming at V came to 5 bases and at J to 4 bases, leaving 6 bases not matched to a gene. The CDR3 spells CASSWDRGRRYEQYF. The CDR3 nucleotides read TGTGCCAGTAGTTGGGACAGGGGGCGTAGGTACGAGCAGTACTTC.

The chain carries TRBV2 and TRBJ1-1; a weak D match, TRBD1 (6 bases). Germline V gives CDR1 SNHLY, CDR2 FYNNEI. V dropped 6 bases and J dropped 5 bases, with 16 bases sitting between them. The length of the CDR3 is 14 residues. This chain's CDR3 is CASRGLGARTEAFF. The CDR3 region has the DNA TGTGCCAGCAGGGGGCTGGGGGCACGAACTGAAGCTTTCTTT.